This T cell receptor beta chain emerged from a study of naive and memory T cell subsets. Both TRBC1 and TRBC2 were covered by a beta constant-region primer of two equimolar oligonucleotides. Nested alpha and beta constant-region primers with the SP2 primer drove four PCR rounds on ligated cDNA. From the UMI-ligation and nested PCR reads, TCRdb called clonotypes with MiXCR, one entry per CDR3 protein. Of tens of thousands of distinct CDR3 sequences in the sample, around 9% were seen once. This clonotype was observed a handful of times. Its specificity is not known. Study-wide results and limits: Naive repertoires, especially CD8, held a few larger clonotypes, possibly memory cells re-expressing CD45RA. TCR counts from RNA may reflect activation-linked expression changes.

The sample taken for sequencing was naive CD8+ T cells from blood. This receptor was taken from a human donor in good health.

The CDR3 nucleotides are TGTGCCACCAGGAGACTAGCGGGAGCCAGCTCAGATACGCAGTATTTT. Encoded protein: CATRRLAGASSDTQYF. This chain connects TRBV2 to TRBJ2-3, with 12 bases that match TRBD2. J gave up 4 bases and V 10 bases, and 12 bases lay outside the gene matches. Per the germline V gene, CDR1 is SNHLY and CDR2 is FYNNEI. The CDR3 covers 16 residues.